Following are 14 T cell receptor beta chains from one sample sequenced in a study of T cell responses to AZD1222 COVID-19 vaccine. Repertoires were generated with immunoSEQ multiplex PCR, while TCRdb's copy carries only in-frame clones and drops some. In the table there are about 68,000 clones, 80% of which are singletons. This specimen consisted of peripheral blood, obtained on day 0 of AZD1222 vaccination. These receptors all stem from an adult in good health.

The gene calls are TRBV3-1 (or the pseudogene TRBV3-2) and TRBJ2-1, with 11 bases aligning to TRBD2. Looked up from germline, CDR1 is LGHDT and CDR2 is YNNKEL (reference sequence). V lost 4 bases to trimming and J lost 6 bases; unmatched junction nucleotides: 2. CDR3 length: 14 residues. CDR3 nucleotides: TGTGCCAGCAGCCGTAGCGGGGGGGGCAATGAGCAGTTCTTC. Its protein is CASSRSGGGNEQFF.

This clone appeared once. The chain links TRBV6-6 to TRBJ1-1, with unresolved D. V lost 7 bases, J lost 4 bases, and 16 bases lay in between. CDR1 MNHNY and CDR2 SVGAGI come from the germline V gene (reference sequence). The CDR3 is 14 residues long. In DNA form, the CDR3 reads TGTGCCAGCAAAAAACACATGACGGTCACTGAAGCTTTCTTT. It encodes CASKKHMTVTEAFF.

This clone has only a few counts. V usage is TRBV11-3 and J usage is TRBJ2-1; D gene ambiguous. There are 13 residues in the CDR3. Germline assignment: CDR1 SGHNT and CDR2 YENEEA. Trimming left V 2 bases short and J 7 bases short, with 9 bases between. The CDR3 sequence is CASSLSAGNEQFF. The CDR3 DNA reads TGTGCCAGCAGCTTATCTGCTGGGAATGAGCAGTTCTTC.

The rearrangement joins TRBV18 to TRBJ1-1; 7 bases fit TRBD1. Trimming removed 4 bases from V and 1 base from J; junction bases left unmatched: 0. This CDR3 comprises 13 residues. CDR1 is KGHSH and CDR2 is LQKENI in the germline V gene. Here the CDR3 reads CASSQGANTEAFF. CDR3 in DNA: TGTGCCAGCTCACAGGGGGCGAACACTGAAGCTTTCTTT.

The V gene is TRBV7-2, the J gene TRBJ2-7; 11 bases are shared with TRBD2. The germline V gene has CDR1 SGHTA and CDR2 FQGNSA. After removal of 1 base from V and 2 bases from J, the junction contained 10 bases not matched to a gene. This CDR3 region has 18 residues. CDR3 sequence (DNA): TGTGCCAGCAGCTTAGGTCTAGCGGGGGGAACCACACCCTACGAGCAGTACTTC. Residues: CASSLGLAGGTTPYEQYF.

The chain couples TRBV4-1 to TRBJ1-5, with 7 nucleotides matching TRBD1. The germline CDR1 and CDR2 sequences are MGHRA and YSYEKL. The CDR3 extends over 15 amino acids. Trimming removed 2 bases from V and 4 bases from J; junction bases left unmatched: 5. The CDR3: CASSQNYRGNQPQHF. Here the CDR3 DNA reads TGCGCCAGCAGCCAAAACTACAGGGGAAATCAGCCCCAGCATTTT.

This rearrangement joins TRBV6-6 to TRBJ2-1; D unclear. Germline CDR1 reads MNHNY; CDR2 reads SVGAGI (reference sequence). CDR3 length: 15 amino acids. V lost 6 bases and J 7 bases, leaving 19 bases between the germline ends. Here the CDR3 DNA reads TGTGCCAGCAGCCTCCCGACCCCAGCCTCTAATGAGCAGTTCTTC. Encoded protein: CASSLPTPASNEQFF.

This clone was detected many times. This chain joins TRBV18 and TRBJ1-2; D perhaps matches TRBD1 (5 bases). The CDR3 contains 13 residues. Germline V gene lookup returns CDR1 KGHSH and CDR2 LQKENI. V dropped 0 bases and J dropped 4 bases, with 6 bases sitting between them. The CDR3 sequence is CASSPPGGYGYTF. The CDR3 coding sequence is TGTGCCAGCTCACCACCGGGGGGCTATGGCTACACCTTC.

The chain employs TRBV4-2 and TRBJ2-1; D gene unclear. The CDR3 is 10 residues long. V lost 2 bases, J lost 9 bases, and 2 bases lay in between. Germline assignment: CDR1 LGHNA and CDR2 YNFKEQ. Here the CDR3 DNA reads TGTGCCAGCAGCCAAAGTGAGCAGTTCTTC. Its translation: CASSQSEQFF.

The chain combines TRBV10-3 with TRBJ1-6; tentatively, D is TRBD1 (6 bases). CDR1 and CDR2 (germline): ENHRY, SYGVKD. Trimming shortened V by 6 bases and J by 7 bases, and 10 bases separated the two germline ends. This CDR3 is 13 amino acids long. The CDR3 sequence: CAIRGTTNSPLHF. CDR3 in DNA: TGTGCCATCAGGGGGACAACGAATTCACCCCTCCACTTT.

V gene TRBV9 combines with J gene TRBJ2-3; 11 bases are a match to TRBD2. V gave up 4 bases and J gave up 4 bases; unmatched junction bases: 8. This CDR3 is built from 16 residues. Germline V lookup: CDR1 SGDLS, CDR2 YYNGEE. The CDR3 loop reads CASSLGGSGGADTQYF. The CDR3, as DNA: TGTGCCAGCAGCCTCGGTGGTAGCGGGGGGGCAGATACGCAGTATTTT.

The CDR3 region is CASSFWGPNEKLFF. DNA of the CDR3: TGTGCCAGCAGTTTTTGGGGTCCTAATGAAAAACTGTTTTTT. The chain combines TRBV27 with TRBJ1-4, with D unresolved. The CDR3 is 14 amino acids. In germline, CDR1 is MNHEY, CDR2 SMNVEV (reference sequence). The V end lost 3 bases, the J end lost 3 bases, and 8 bases lay between the germline ends.

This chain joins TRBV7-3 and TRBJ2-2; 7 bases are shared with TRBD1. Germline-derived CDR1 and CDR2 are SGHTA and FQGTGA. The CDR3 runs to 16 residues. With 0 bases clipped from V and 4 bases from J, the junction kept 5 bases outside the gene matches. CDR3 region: CASSLTGGQSTGELFF. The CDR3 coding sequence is TGTGCCAGCAGCTTAACAGGGGGCCAAAGCACCGGGGAGCTGTTTTTT.

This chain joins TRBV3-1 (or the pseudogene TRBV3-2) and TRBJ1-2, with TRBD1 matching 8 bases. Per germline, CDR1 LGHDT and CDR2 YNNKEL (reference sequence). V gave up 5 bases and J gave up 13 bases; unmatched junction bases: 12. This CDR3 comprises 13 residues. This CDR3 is CASSTTGTGPVTF. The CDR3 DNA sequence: TGTGCCAGCAGCACAACCGGGACAGGTCCGGTCACCTTC.